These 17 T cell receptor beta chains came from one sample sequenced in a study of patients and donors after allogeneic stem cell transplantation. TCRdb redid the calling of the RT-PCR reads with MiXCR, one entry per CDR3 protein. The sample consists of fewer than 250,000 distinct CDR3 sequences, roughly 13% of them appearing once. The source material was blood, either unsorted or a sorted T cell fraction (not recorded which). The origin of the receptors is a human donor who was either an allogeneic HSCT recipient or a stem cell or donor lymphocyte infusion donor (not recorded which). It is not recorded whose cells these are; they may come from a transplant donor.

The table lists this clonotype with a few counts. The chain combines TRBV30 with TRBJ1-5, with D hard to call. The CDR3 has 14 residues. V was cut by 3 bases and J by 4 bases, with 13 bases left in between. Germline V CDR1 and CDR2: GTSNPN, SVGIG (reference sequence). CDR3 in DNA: TGTGCCTGGAGCGACGGGTCCAGAAATCAGCCCCAGCATTTT. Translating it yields CAWSDGSRNQPQHF.

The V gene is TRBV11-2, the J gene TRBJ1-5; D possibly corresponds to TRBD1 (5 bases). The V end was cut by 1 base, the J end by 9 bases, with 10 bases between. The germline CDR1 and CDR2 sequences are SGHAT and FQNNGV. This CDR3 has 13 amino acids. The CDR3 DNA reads TGTGCCAGCAGCTTAGGACGGGGGGTGCCCCAGCATTTT. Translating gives CASSLGRGVPQHF.

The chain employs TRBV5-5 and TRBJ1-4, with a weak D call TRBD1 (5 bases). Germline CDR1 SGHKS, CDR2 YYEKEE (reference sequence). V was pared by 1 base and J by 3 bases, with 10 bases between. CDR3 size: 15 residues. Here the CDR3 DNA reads TGTGCCAGCAGCTTGTCCTCGGGGCCTAATGAAAAACTGTTTTTT. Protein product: CASSLSSGPNEKLFF.

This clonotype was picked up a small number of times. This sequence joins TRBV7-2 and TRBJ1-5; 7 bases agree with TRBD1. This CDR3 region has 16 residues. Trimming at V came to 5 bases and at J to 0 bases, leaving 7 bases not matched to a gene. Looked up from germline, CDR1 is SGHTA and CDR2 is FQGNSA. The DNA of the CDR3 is TGTGCCAGCAGCCCGGACAGGCCCTTTAGCAATCAGCCCCAGCATTTT. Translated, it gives CASSPDRPFSNQPQHF.

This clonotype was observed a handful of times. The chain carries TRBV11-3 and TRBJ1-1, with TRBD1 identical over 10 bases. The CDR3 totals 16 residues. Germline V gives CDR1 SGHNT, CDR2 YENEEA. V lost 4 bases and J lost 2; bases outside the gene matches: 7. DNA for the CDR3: TGTGCCAGCAGCTATGGACAGGGGGGGATAAACACTGAAGCTTTCTTT. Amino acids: CASSYGQGGINTEAFF.

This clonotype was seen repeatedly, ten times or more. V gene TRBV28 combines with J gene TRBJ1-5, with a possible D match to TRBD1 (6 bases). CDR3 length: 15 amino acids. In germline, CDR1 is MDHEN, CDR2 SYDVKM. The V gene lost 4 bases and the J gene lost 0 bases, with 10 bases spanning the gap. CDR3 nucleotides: TGTGCCAGCAGTTCCATACAGGGTAGCAATCAGCCCCAGCATTTT. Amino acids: CASSSIQGSNQPQHF.

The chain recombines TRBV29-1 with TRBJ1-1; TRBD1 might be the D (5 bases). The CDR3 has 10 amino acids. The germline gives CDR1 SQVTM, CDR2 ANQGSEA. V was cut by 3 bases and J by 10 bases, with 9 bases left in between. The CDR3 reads CSVDRGGAFF. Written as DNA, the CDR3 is TGCAGCGTTGACCGCGGGGGAGCTTTCTTT.

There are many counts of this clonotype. CDR3 amino acids: CASSEDLSVGTDTQYF. Written as DNA, the CDR3 is TGTGCCAGCAGTGAGGACCTGTCCGTCGGCACAGATACGCAGTATTTT. V and J are TRBV6-1 and TRBJ2-3; D is undetermined. V was shortened by 3 bases and J by 1 base, with 14 bases between the two germline ends. The CDR3 consists of 16 residues. CDR1 MNHNS and CDR2 SASEGT come from the germline V gene.

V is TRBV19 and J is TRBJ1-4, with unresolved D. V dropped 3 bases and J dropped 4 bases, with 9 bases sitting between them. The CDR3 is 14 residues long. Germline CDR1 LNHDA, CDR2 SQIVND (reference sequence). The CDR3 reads CASSIGTFNEKLFF. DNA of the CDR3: TGTGCCAGTAGTATCGGCACATTTAATGAAAAACTGTTTTTT.

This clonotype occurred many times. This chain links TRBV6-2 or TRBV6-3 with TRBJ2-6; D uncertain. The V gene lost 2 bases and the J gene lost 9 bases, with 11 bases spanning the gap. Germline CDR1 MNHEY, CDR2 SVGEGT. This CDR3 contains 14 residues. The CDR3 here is CASSYVGNDNVLTF. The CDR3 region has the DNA TGTGCCAGCAGTTACGTGGGGAACGACAACGTCCTGACTTTC.

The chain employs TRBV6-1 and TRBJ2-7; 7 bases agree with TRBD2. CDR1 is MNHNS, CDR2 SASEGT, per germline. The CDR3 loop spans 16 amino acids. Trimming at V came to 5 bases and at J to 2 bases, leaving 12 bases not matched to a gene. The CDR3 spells CASSQYIAGGTYEQYF. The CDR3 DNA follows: TGTGCCAGCAGTCAATACATAGCGGGTGGGACCTACGAGCAGTACTTC.

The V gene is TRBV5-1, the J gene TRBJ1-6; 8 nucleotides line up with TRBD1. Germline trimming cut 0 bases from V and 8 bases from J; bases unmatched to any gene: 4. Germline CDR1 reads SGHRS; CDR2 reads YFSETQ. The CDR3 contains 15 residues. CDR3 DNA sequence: TGCGCCAGCAGCTTGGCAGGGGGCGAGGATTCACCCCTCCACTTT. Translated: CASSLAGGEDSPLHF.

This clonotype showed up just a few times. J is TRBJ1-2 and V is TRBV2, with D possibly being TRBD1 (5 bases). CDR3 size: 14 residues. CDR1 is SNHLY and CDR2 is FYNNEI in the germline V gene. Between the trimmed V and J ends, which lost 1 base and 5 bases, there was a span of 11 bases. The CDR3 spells CASSEVWGPYGYTF. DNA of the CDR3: TGTGCCAGCAGTGAAGTCTGGGGACCATATGGCTACACCTTC. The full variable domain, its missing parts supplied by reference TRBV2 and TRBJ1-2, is EPEVTQTPSHQVTQMGQEVILRCVPISNHLYFYWYRQILGQKVEFLVSFYNNEISEKSEIFDDQFSVERPDGSNFTLKIRSTKLEDSAMYFCASSEVWGPYGYTFGSGTRLTVV.

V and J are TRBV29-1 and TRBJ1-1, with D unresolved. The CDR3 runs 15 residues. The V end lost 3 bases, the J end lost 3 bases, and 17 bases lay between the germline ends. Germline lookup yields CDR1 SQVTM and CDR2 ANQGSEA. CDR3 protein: CSVEKVREVDTEAFF. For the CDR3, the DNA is TGCAGCGTTGAGAAGGTGCGAGAGGTTGACACTGAAGCTTTCTTT.

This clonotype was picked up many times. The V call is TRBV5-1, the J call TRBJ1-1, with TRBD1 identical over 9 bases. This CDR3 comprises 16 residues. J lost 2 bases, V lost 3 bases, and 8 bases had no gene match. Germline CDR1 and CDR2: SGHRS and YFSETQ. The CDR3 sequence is CASSYMGQGLNTEAFF. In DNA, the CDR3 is TGCGCCAGCAGCTACATGGGACAGGGATTAAACACTGAAGCTTTCTTT.

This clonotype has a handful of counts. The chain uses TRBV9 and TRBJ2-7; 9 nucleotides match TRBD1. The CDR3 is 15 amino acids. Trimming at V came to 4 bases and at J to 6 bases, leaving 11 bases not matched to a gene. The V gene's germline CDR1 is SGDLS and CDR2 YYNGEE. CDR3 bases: TGTGCCAGCAGCTTTACCGGGACAGGGATGGGCGAGCAGTACTTC. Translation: CASSFTGTGMGEQYF.

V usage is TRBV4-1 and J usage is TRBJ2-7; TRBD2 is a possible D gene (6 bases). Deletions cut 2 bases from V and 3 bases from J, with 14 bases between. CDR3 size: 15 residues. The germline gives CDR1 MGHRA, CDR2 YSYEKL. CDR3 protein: CASSQNAGSYYEQYF. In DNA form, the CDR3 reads TGCGCCAGCAGCCAAAACGCCGGGAGCTACTACGAGCAGTACTTC.